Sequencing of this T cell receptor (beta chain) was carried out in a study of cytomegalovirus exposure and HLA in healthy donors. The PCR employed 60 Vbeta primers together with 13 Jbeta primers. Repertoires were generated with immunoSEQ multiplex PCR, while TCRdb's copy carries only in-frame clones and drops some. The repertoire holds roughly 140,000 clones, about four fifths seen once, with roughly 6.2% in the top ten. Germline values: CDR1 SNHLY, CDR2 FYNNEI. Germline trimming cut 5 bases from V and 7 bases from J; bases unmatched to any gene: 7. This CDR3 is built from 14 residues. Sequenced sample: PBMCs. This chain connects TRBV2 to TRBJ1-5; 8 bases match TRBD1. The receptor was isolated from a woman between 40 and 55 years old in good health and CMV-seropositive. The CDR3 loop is CASSLAGGWQPQHF. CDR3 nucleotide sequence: TGTGCCAGCAGTCTTGCAGGGGGCTGGCAGCCCCAGCATTTT.